This record looks at one T cell receptor (beta chain) sequence and its context. The antigen remains undetermined. This sample was included in a study of beta chain features in type 1 diabetes. Study as a whole: Investigators examined nearly 110,000,000 sorted cells across all samples.

Broader study findings: Because the template was cDNA, high-expressing cells might be over-represented. Within each of all four CD4+ subsets, Type 1 diabetes patients had TCRB CDR3s that were moderately but significantly shorter.

Reverse transcription of all isolated RNA meant that expressed TCRB transcripts were sequenced. Mean read depth for naive, central memory and regulatory T cell samples was around 3.5 million reads. Repertoires were generated with immunoSEQ multiplex PCR, while TCRdb's copy carries only in-frame clones and drops some. The data show roughly 260,000 clones, with 20% seen just once and less than 0.03% held by the top ten. Trimming removed 0 bases from V and 5 bases from J; junction bases left unmatched: 1. The CDR3 consists of 14 residues. Looked up from germline, CDR1 is SGHRS and CDR2 is YFSETQ. Via the markers CD45RO/CCR7/CD25/CD127/CD95/CD27, stem cell-like memory, regulatory, central memory and naive CD4+ cells were sorted.

Material: naive CD4+ T cells from blood. The V call is TRBV5-1, the J call TRBJ1-5, with 8 bases aligning to TRBD1. The sequence derives from a middle-aged woman with type 1 diabetes. CDR3 residues: CASSLETGDQPQHF. CDR3 in DNA: TGCGCCAGCAGCTTGGAGACAGGGGATCAGCCCCAGCATTTT.